This T cell receptor (beta chain) is drawn from a study of technical replicates of blood from several donors. Germline V lookup: CDR1 SGHTA, CDR2 FQGNSA. V shed 5 bases, J shed 0 bases, and the junction held 5 bases outside the gene matches. This CDR3 has 15 residues. Data came from immunoSEQ multiplex PCR; TCRdb stores just in-frame clones and leaves some out. The sample includes 13,000 or so clones, around 85% of them seen just once. V is TRBV7-2 and J is TRBJ1-1; TRBD1 matches at 8 bases. Source material: PBMCs. The clonotype was recovered from a human donor in good health. Here the CDR3 DNA reads TGTGCCAGCAGCCAAAGGACAGGGCTGAACACTGAAGCTTTCTTT. Translation gives CASSQRTGLNTEAFF.